What follows are 26 T cell receptor beta chains derived from one specimen sequenced in a study of naive and memory T cell subsets. Two oligonucleotides, mixed equimolar, formed the beta constant-region primer covering TRBC1 and TRBC2. Nested alpha and beta constant-region primers with the SP2 primer drove four PCR rounds on ligated cDNA. TCRdb analysed the UMI-ligation and nested PCR reads with MiXCR anew, one entry per CDR3 protein. The table records 20,000 to 25,000 distinct CDR3 sequences, roughly 10% of them present only once. The sequenced sample was central memory CD8+ T cells from blood. These receptors were obtained from a human donor in good health.

Ten or more counts support this clonotype. The chain uses TRBV28 and TRBJ1-2; D not resolved. The germline V gene has CDR1 MDHEN and CDR2 SYDVKM. Trimming stripped 4 bases from V and 4 bases from J, with 16 bases between. This CDR3 region has 15 residues. The CDR3 here is CASSSLREQLYGYTF. In DNA form, the CDR3 reads TGTGCCAGCAGTTCCCTCCGGGAACAGCTCTATGGCTACACCTTC.

The table lists this clonotype with many counts. The gene calls are TRBV6-6 and TRBJ1-5; D gene uncertain. The germline V and J ends were trimmed by 6 bases and 11 bases, with 11 bases remaining between them. The germline V gene encodes CDR1 MNHNY and CDR2 SVGAGI (reference sequence). The CDR3 length is 11 residues. The CDR3 is CASSDLGAQHF. As DNA, the CDR3 is TGTGCCAGCAGCGACCTCGGGGCCCAGCATTTT.

The table lists this clonotype with many counts. CDR3 protein: CASSSGTGALEANVLTF. As DNA, the CDR3 is TGTGCCAGCAGCAGTGGGACAGGGGCTCTTGAGGCCAACGTCCTGACTTTC. The chain carries TRBV28 and TRBJ2-6; 10 bases agree with TRBD1. The trim removed 6 bases at V and 6 bases at J, leaving 11 bases unmatched. Germline CDR1 and CDR2: MDHEN and SYDVKM. CDR3 length equals 17 residues.

V usage is TRBV27 and J usage is TRBJ1-5, with D unresolved. Germline V lookup: CDR1 MNHEY, CDR2 SMNVEV (reference sequence). The V end lost 0 bases, the J end lost 2 bases, and 8 bases lay between the germline ends. This CDR3 comprises 15 residues. The chain's CDR3 is CASSLSGAGNQPQHF. DNA of the CDR3: TGTGCCAGCAGTTTATCGGGAGCAGGCAATCAGCCCCAGCATTTT.

This clonotype was detected a few times. This chain uses TRBV4-1 with TRBJ1-1, with D uncertain. This CDR3 has 14 residues. V lost 4 bases to trimming and J lost 0 bases, with 9 bases between them. Germline V lookup: CDR1 MGHRA, CDR2 YSYEKL. The CDR3 reads CASSPRRVNTEAFF. The CDR3 DNA sequence: TGCGCCAGCAGCCCACGTAGAGTGAACACTGAAGCTTTCTTT.

The rearrangement links TRBV12-3 or TRBV12-4 to TRBJ1-5, with 9 bases lining up with TRBD1. The CDR3 is made up of 16 amino acids. Trimming cost V 5 bases and J 0 bases; bases outside gene matches: 5. CDR3 sequence: CASSPYRGHSNQPQHF. The DNA for the CDR3 is TGTGCCAGCAGTCCTTACAGGGGGCATAGCAATCAGCCCCAGCATTTT.

This rearrangement joins TRBV27 to TRBJ2-7, with D perhaps matching TRBD2 (5 bases). This CDR3 is built from 13 residues. V lost 8 bases and J lost 0, with 11 bases in between. The germline gives CDR1 MNHEY, CDR2 SMNVEV (reference sequence). The CDR3 reads CASGRGSSYEQYF. DNA for the CDR3: TGTGCCAGCGGGAGAGGGAGCTCCTACGAGCAGTACTTC.

In its sample, this clonotype was seen a few times. This chain joins TRBV28 and TRBJ2-7; 9 bases fit TRBD1. CDR1 is MDHEN and CDR2 is SYDVKM in the germline V gene. The ends lost 4 bases at V and 2 bases at J; junction bases unmatched: 6. The CDR3 totals 15 residues. The CDR3 nucleotides are TGTGCCAGCAGTTATGGACAGGGGAGCACCTACGAGCAGTACTTC. Translated: CASSYGQGSTYEQYF. The full variable domain, with the rest looked up from reference TRBV28 and TRBJ2-7, is DVKVTQSSRYLVKRTGEKVFLECVQDMDHENMFWYRQDPGLGLRLIYFSYDVKMKEKGDIPEGYSVSREKKERFSLILESASTNQTSMYLCASSYGQGSTYEQYFGPGTRLTVT.

This clonotype has a handful of counts. The junction differs from germline at one of its ends, possibly a read error. CDR3 loop: CDSSSPHGREWDNEQFF. Here the CDR3 DNA reads TGTGACAGCAGTTCCCCCCACGGGAGGGAGTGGGACAATGAGCAGTTCTTC. The rearrangement joins TRBV28 to TRBJ2-1; TRBD2 matches at 8 bases. Germline values: CDR1 MDHEN, CDR2 SYDVKM. The CDR3 covers 17 residues.

This clonotype appeared many times. This chain uses TRBV19 with TRBJ2-3; D is unclear. The ends were cut back, 5 bases at V and 4 bases at J, with 16 bases in the middle. Germline loops: CDR1 LNHDA, CDR2 SQIVND (reference sequence). This CDR3 region has 15 residues. The CDR3 protein is CASSPDLVGADTQYF. CDR3 sequence (DNA): TGTGCCAGTAGTCCCGACCTAGTCGGCGCAGATACGCAGTATTTT.

This clonotype was recorded many times. V and J are TRBV29-1 and TRBJ2-3; 9 nucleotides align to TRBD1. The CDR3 contains 16 residues. J was trimmed by 2 bases and V by 0 bases; bases with no gene match: 6. Germline CDR1 and CDR2: SQVTM and ANQGSEA. CDR3 nucleotide sequence: TGCAGCGTTGAAGACTTGGGGGACAGGGTCACAGATACGCAGTATTTT. Encoded protein: CSVEDLGDRVTDTQYF.

The rearrangement links TRBV12-3 or TRBV12-4 to TRBJ2-2; weak D call: TRBD1 (5 bases). V was cut by 1 base and J by 4 bases, with 7 bases left in between. The CDR3 runs to 14 residues. CDR3 sequence: CASSLGGTTGELFF. The CDR3 nucleotides are TGTGCCAGCAGTTTAGGGGGCACCACCGGGGAGCTGTTTTTT.

The V gene is TRBV6-2 or TRBV6-3, the J gene TRBJ2-7; D not certain. Germline V gives CDR1 MNHEY, CDR2 SVGEGT. The V end was cut by 0 bases, the J end by 7 bases, with 16 bases between. The CDR3 has 15 residues. This chain's CDR3 is CASSYSLASAEEQYF. The CDR3 nucleotides are TGTGCCAGCAGTTACTCCCTTGCCTCAGCAGAGGAGCAGTACTTC.

This clonotype was observed a few times. The chain couples TRBV24-1 to TRBJ2-1, with TRBD2 matching 11 bases. Germline V CDR1 and CDR2: KGHDR, SFDVKD. The CDR3 length is 22 residues. J was trimmed by 5 bases and V by 0 bases; bases with no gene match: 20. CDR3 sequence reads: CATSDLEEQGVGLAGGNNEQFF. As DNA, the CDR3 is TGTGCCACCAGTGATTTGGAGGAACAGGGAGTCGGCCTAGCGGGGGGAAACAATGAGCAGTTCTTC.

This clonotype was recorded many times. V gene TRBV6-5 combines with J gene TRBJ2-1; tentative D call: TRBD2 (6 bases). CDR1 MNHEY and CDR2 SVGAGI come from the germline V gene. V was pared by 4 bases and J by 5 bases, with 12 bases between. This CDR3 comprises 14 residues. The CDR3 protein is CASSLAAPNNEQFF. In DNA form, the CDR3 reads TGTGCCAGCAGTTTAGCGGCCCCGAACAATGAGCAGTTCTTC.

This clonotype was counted at least ten times. The chain couples TRBV27 to TRBJ2-3, with D unclear. The germline gives CDR1 MNHEY, CDR2 SMNVEV (reference sequence). This CDR3 spans 13 amino acids. Trimming pared 3 bases from V and 0 bases from J, leaving 4 bases between. CDR3 in DNA: TGTGCCAGCAGTTTCTCTAGCACAGATACGCAGTATTTT. It specifies CASSFSSTDTQYF.

This clonotype occurred many times. For the CDR3, the DNA is TGTGCCATCGAAGGGACTCAAACGCACAATGAGCAGTTCTTC. It codes for CAIEGTQTHNEQFF. The chain couples TRBV10-3 to TRBJ2-1; a possible D gene is TRBD2 (6 bases). Germline CDR1 reads ENHRY; CDR2 reads SYGVKD. The CDR3 loop spans 14 amino acids. Trimming cost V 8 bases and J 5 bases, with 16 bases left between them.

The J gene is TRBJ2-7, the V gene TRBV24-1; D might be TRBD1 or TRBD2, each matching 6 bases. V gave up 3 bases and J gave up 2 bases, with 19 bases separating them. Germline V gene data show CDR1 as KGHDR and CDR2 as SFDVKD. The CDR3 extends over 17 amino acids. CDR3 nucleotide sequence: TGTGCCACCAGTGATCCCGGGGGCAATCCTTTCCCCTACGAGCAGTACTTC. Its translation is CATSDPGGNPFPYEQYF.

In this sample, this clonotype turned up many times. The chain recombines TRBV19 with TRBJ2-1; 9 bases line up with TRBD2. The CDR3 consists of 15 residues. J was trimmed by 8 bases and V by 6 bases; bases with no gene match: 11. Germline CDR1 reads LNHDA; CDR2 reads SQIVND (reference sequence). The CDR3 spells CASRRLAGDSDEQFF. DNA for the CDR3: TGTGCCAGTAGGCGCTTAGCGGGAGATTCGGATGAGCAGTTCTTC.

This clonotype was recorded many times. The chain is built from TRBV19 and TRBJ2-1; D gene unclear. In germline, CDR1 is LNHDA, CDR2 SQIVND (reference sequence). Between the trimmed V and J ends, which lost 3 bases and 6 bases, there was a span of 12 bases. This CDR3 is 14 amino acids long. The chain's CDR3 is CASSIQVRGNEQFF. CDR3 DNA sequence: TGTGCCAGTAGTATTCAGGTACGAGGCAATGAGCAGTTCTTC. Using reference TRBV19 and TRBJ2-1 for the parts outside the CDR3, the full variable domain is DGGITQSPKYLFRKEGQNVTLSCEQNLNHDAMYWYRQDPGQGLRLIYYSQIVNDFQKGDIAEGYSVSREKKESFPLTVTSAQKNPTAFYLCASSIQVRGNEQFFGPGTRLTVL.

This clonotype has more than one count but fewer than ten. The rearrangement uses TRBV4-3 and TRBJ2-1; tentatively, D is TRBD1 (6 bases). Looked up from germline, CDR1 is LGHNA and CDR2 is YSLEER. Trimming cost V 6 bases and J 4 bases, with 13 bases left between them. The CDR3 has 14 residues. The CDR3 nucleotides read TGCGCCAGCAGGCAGAGTAGGGGGTACAATGAGCAGTTCTTC. Its protein is CASRQSRGYNEQFF.

This clonotype has at least ten counts. This chain connects TRBV28 to TRBJ2-2; a possible D gene is TRBD1 (6 bases). The CDR3 runs to 15 residues. Germline CDR1 is MDHEN and CDR2 is SYDVKM. V gave up 6 bases and J gave up 2 bases, with 13 bases separating them. As DNA, the CDR3 is TGTGCCAGCAGGGAAGGACAGAGAAACACCGGGGAGCTGTTTTTT. The encoded protein is CASREGQRNTGELFF.

This clonotype has a count of ten or more. V usage is TRBV7-9 and J usage is TRBJ2-1, with TRBD2 identical over 10 bases. Germline V gene sequence: CDR1 SEHNR, CDR2 FQNEAQ (reference sequence). This CDR3 spans 20 amino acids. V was pared by 5 bases and J by 0 bases, with 16 bases of the junction left unmatched. CDR3 amino acids: CASSDTMPSGRVPSYNEQFF. The CDR3 DNA reads TGTGCCAGCAGCGACACCATGCCTAGCGGGAGAGTACCCTCCTACAATGAGCAGTTCTTC.

The chain couples TRBV27 to TRBJ2-1; 9 bases map to TRBD1. The CDR3 spans 16 residues. Looked up from germline, CDR1 is MNHEY and CDR2 is SMNVEV (reference sequence). V lost 5 bases, J lost 6 bases, and 11 bases stayed unmatched. CDR3 nucleotides: TGTGCCAGCAGTGTTATCGGGGGGACAGGGTTCAATGAGCAGTTCTTC. Residues: CASSVIGGTGFNEQFF.

The chain uses TRBV6-5 and TRBJ1-1, with a possible D match to TRBD1 (5 bases). The CDR3 has 14 residues. Germline lookup yields CDR1 MNHEY and CDR2 SVGAGI. The V gene lost 6 bases and the J gene lost 0 bases, with 11 bases spanning the gap. CDR3: CASSSEGLNTEAFF. CDR3 coding DNA: TGTGCCAGCAGCTCTGAGGGACTGAACACTGAAGCTTTCTTT.

This clonotype was counted ten times or more. The V gene is TRBV12-3 or TRBV12-4, the J gene TRBJ1-5; 8 positions agree with TRBD1. The CDR3 sequence is 14 residues long. Losses at the gene ends were 6 bases for V and 4 bases for J; bases not matched to a gene: 5. CDR3 nucleotides: TGTGCCAGCAGCTCAGGGGGCTGGAATCAGCCCCAGCATTTT. This gives the protein CASSSGGWNQPQHF.